This paragraph covers one TCR beta chain sequence. Its cognate antigen is unknown. This entry belongs to a study of graft-versus-host responses after intestinal transplantation. Study information: Transplantation in recipients was multivisceral, liver-intestinal, or isolated intestinal. Recipients across the board were started on anti-thymocyte globulin induction, then kept on tacrolimus and steroids for about three years.

V was cut by 0 bases and J by 3 bases, with 4 bases left in between. The CDR3 is made up of 12 amino acids. Germline assignment: CDR1 SGHNT and CDR2 YYREEE (reference sequence). Repertoires were generated with immunoSEQ multiplex PCR, while TCRdb's copy carries only in-frame clones and drops some. The profile shows some 130,000 clones, approximately 92% of them singletons. The sequence was obtained from a human donor who received an intestinal transplant. The chain is built from TRBV5-4 and TRBJ2-7; D uncertain. Here the sequenced sample was unstimulated CD4+ T cells sorted from spleen or lymph node cells, taken before intestinal transplant. CDR3 protein: CASSLADYEQYF. CDR3 nucleotides: TGTGCCAGCAGCTTGGCTGACTACGAGCAGTACTTC.